This entry lists 24 T cell receptor beta chains sequenced from one sample in a study of blood T cell repertoires in COVID-19. Profiling relied on immunoSEQ multiplex PCR, and the TCRdb table lists in-frame clones only, not all of them. The sample lists 150,000 to 170,000 clones, 76% occurring once. The material sequenced was peripheral blood. The source is a woman of 80 years or more with acute or convalescent COVID-19.

The chain carries TRBV19 and TRBJ1-4; no reliable D call. CDR1 is LNHDA and CDR2 is SQIVND in the germline V gene (reference sequence). This CDR3 contains 16 residues. V lost 1 base and J lost 0, with 9 bases in between. CDR3 coding DNA: TGTGCCAGTAGTATAGGTGGAGGGACAACTAATGAAAAACTGTTTTTT. Translating gives CASSIGGGTTNEKLFF.

This chain links TRBV30 with TRBJ2-2, with 7 bases identical to TRBD1. Trimming took 2 bases from V and 2 from J; bases not matched to a gene: 5. Germline V gene data show CDR1 as GTSNPN and CDR2 as SVGIG (reference sequence). The CDR3 sequence is 15 residues long. The CDR3 DNA is TGTGCCTGGAGTTCCGGGACAGCTAACACCGGGGAGCTGTTTTTT. Protein sequence: CAWSSGTANTGELFF.

The chain joins TRBV7-2 to TRBJ2-7; possibly TRBD2 for D (6 bases). Germline V CDR1 and CDR2: SGHTA, FQGNSA. The length of the CDR3 is 15 residues. The germline V and J ends were trimmed by 7 bases and 9 bases, with 25 bases remaining between them. The CDR3 DNA reads TGTGCCAGCACCCCGGAGGAGGGGCGGTCCTTTGTGCAGTACTTC. Translating it yields CASTPEEGRSFVQYF.

This chain connects TRBV5-1 to TRBJ1-2; 12 bases fit TRBD1. The CDR3 extends over 14 amino acids. Looked up from germline, CDR1 is SGHRS and CDR2 is YFSETQ. V shed 8 bases, J shed 4 bases, and the junction held 6 bases outside the gene matches. The CDR3 sequence is CASAPGQGAYGYTF. DNA for the CDR3: TGCGCCAGTGCCCCGGGACAGGGGGCCTATGGCTACACCTTC.

This clone was picked up a small number of times. The chain couples TRBV13 to TRBJ1-2; D unclear. The V end lost 5 bases, the J end lost 3 bases, and 16 bases lay between the germline ends. Germline CDR1 reads PRHDT; CDR2 reads FYEKMQ (reference sequence). This CDR3 spans 15 amino acids. This CDR3 reads CASSLEARFDYGYTF. In DNA form, the CDR3 reads TGTGCCAGCAGCCTAGAGGCCAGGTTCGACTATGGCTACACCTTC.

The chain has TRBV24-1 and TRBJ2-3; 8 bases map to TRBD1. V shed 2 bases, J shed 1 base, and the junction held 1 base outside the gene matches. Germline V CDR1 and CDR2: KGHDR, SFDVKD. CDR3 length: 15 amino acids. The CDR3 coding sequence is TGTGCCACCAGTGATTCGGACAGGGGCACAGATACGCAGTATTTT. This translates into CATSDSDRGTDTQYF.

V usage is TRBV27 and J usage is TRBJ1-6; tentative D call: TRBD1 (6 bases). Looked up from germline, CDR1 is MNHEY and CDR2 is SMNVEV (reference sequence). V dropped 5 bases and J dropped 0 bases, with 20 bases sitting between them. The CDR3 runs to 19 residues. The CDR3 DNA follows: TGTGCCAGCAGTCGAGGGGGTGTGGGGACTAGCTCCTATAATTCACCCCTCCACTTT. Its translation: CASSRGGVGTSSYNSPLHF.

The chain couples TRBV27 to TRBJ2-7; TRBD1 matches at 9 bases. The V segment lost 3 bases and the J segment 6 bases; nucleotides outside the gene matches: 6. Per germline, CDR1 MNHEY and CDR2 SMNVEV (reference sequence). This CDR3 region has 14 residues. The CDR3 region has the DNA TGTGCCAGCAGTTTTAGGACAGGGGCTGGCGAGCAGTACTTC. Protein sequence: CASSFRTGAGEQYF.

This chain connects TRBV30 to TRBJ1-6; unclear D gene. Germline values: CDR1 GTSNPN, CDR2 SVGIG (reference sequence). V was trimmed by 0 bases and J by 5 bases, leaving 11 bases between them. The CDR3 loop spans 15 amino acids. The CDR3 is CAWSVVQFDNSPLHF. The CDR3 coding sequence is TGTGCCTGGAGTGTAGTCCAGTTCGATAATTCACCCCTCCACTTT. The whole variable domain, filled in from reference TRBV30 and TRBJ1-6, reads SQTIHQWPATLVQPVGSPLSLECTVEGTSNPNLYWYRQAAGRGLQLLFYSVGIGQISSEVPQNLSASRPQDRQFILSSKKLLLSDSGFYLCAWSVVQFDNSPLHFGNGTRLTVT.

The chain uses TRBV29-1 and TRBJ2-7, with D perhaps TRBD1 (5 bases). V shed 4 bases and J shed 6 bases, with 13 bases lying between them. CDR3 size: 12 residues. Germline V lookup: CDR1 SQVTM, CDR2 ANQGSEA. The CDR3, as DNA: TGCAGCGTTGGTCGGCAGGGAAGCGAGCAGTACTTC. Translated: CSVGRQGSEQYF.

This chain connects TRBV12-3 or TRBV12-4 to TRBJ2-5; D is perhaps TRBD2 (6 bases). The ends were cut back, 3 bases at V and 10 bases at J, with 9 bases in the middle. CDR3 length: 11 residues. DNA of the CDR3: TGTGCCAGCAGTTTGGAGGGGAGCCAGTACTTC. Its translation is CASSLEGSQYF.

This clone showed up just a few times. Distinct nucleotide sequences in the sample also encode this CDR3. This chain uses TRBV11-2 with TRBJ1-1; D gene uncertain. The V gene's germline CDR1 is SGHAT and CDR2 FQNNGV. CDR3 length: 13 amino acids. V lost 5 bases and J 1 base, leaving 8 bases between the germline ends. CDR3 protein: CASSLTENTEAFF. In DNA form, the CDR3 reads TGTGCCAGCAGCCTTACAGAGAACACTGAAGCTTTCTTT.

The chain has TRBV7-2 and TRBJ2-7; 7 bases match TRBD1. Germline CDR1 is SGHTA and CDR2 is FQGNSA. This CDR3 has 16 residues. The V and J ends lost 1 base and 0 bases, in that order; junction bases with no gene match: 6. This CDR3 is CASSLDRGLTSYEQYF. As DNA, the CDR3 is TGTGCCAGCAGCTTAGACAGGGGTCTTACCTCCTACGAGCAGTACTTC.

This chain joins TRBV19 and TRBJ1-1; 7 nucleotides match TRBD1. V shed 7 bases, J shed 0 bases, and the junction held 5 bases outside the gene matches. This CDR3 has 14 amino acids. Germline V lookup: CDR1 LNHDA, CDR2 SQIVND (reference sequence). The CDR3 sequence is CASTLRGMNTEAFF. CDR3 bases: TGTGCCAGTACCCTCAGGGGGATGAACACTGAAGCTTTCTTT. Full variable domain (outside the CDR3, taken from reference TRBV19 and TRBJ1-1): DGGITQSPKYLFRKEGQNVTLSCEQNLNHDAMYWYRQDPGQGLRLIYYSQIVNDFQKGDIAEGYSVSREKKESFPLTVTSAQKNPTAFYLCASTLRGMNTEAFFGQGTRLTVV.

This clone was observed a few times. V is TRBV9 and J is TRBJ2-7; tentatively, D is TRBD1 (5 bases). CDR1 and CDR2 from the germline V gene are SGDLS and YYNGEE. The germline V and J ends were trimmed by 4 bases and 3 bases, with 14 bases remaining between them. This CDR3 contains 14 residues. CDR3: CASSPPGHHYEQYF. The CDR3 DNA sequence: TGTGCCAGCAGCCCCCCCGGACACCACTACGAGCAGTACTTC.

The rearrangement uses TRBV7-9 and TRBJ1-1, with 9 nucleotides matching TRBD1. The germline CDR1 and CDR2 sequences are SEHNR and FQNEAQ (reference sequence). The CDR3 is made up of 14 amino acids. Trimming took 4 bases from V and 4 from J; bases not matched to a gene: 4. Written as DNA, the CDR3 is TGTGCCAGCAGCTCCCCGGGACAGGGCACTGAAGCTTTCTTT. Its protein is CASSSPGQGTEAFF.

The rearrangement joins TRBV6-5 to TRBJ2-1; D is ambiguous. Looked up from germline, CDR1 is MNHEY and CDR2 is SVGAGI. This CDR3 is 11 amino acids long. V was pared by 5 bases and J by 7 bases, with 6 bases between. The CDR3 DNA follows: TGTGCCAGCAGTCTTAAAAATGAGCAGTTCTTC. Translating gives CASSLKNEQFF.

This sequence joins TRBV12-3 or TRBV12-4 and TRBJ1-1; D is unresolved. Trimming stripped 6 bases from V and 10 bases from J, with 15 bases between. The CDR3 totals 12 residues. This CDR3 reads CASRTKSMGAFF. Here the CDR3 DNA reads TGTGCCAGCAGGACTAAAAGTATGGGAGCTTTCTTT.

The chain is built from TRBV3-1 (or the pseudogene TRBV3-2) and TRBJ1-2; 8 nucleotides align to TRBD1. Germline CDR1 is LGHDT and CDR2 is YNNKEL (reference sequence). Germline trimming cut 6 bases from V and 5 bases from J; bases unmatched to any gene: 8. This CDR3 has 14 amino acids. In DNA form, the CDR3 reads TGTGCCAGCAGACACGACAGGGGCGAATATGGCTACACCTTC. Its protein is CASRHDRGEYGYTF.

The J gene is TRBJ2-1, the V gene TRBV18, with D tentatively TRBD2 (6 bases). CDR1 KGHSH and CDR2 LQKENI come from the germline V gene. V lost 3 bases, J lost 7 bases, and 7 bases lay in between. The CDR3 contains 12 residues. The CDR3 DNA is TGTGCCAGCTCACCGGCGGGGAATGAGCAGTTCTTC. It codes for CASSPAGNEQFF.

The V gene is TRBV6-1, the J gene TRBJ2-7, with 10 bases identical to TRBD2. The junction had 7 bases not matched to a gene; V was cut back by 2 bases and J by 6 bases. Per the germline V gene, CDR1 is MNHNS and CDR2 is SASEGT. This CDR3 region has 15 residues. CDR3 DNA sequence: TGTGCCAGCAGTGAACCAGCGGGGGGGGTTGGCGAGCAGTACTTC. This gives the protein CASSEPAGGVGEQYF.

This chain connects TRBV6-5 to TRBJ2-7, with TRBD2 as a possible D gene (5 bases). With 0 bases removed from V and 5 bases from J, the gap between germline ends came to 14 bases. CDR3 length: 15 residues. Germline CDR1 MNHEY, CDR2 SVGAGI. As DNA, the CDR3 is TGTGCCAGCAGTTACTCATACGGGGAGATCCACGAGCAGTACTTC. As protein: CASSYSYGEIHEQYF.

This clone was recorded once. This chain connects TRBV2 to TRBJ2-1, with D perhaps matching TRBD2 (5 bases). This CDR3 has 15 residues. The V and J ends lost 3 bases and 6 bases respectively, with 15 bases between them. Germline V CDR1 and CDR2: SNHLY, FYNNEI. The CDR3 reads CASSDAGAGGNEQFF. DNA of the CDR3: TGTGCCAGCAGTGATGCCGGCGCAGGAGGCAATGAGCAGTTCTTC.

CDR3 nucleotide sequence: TGTGCCAGCAGCCCCCTCACGGGGTGGAACACCGGGGAGCTGTTTTTT. Translated: CASSPLTGWNTGELFF. The chain combines TRBV7-2 with TRBJ2-2, with D maybe TRBD2 (5 bases). The V and J ends lost 5 bases and 1 base respectively, with 14 bases between them. The CDR3 consists of 16 residues. From germline, CDR1 is SGHTA and CDR2 FQGNSA.